The 8 T cell receptor beta chains in this list originate from one sample, sequenced in a study of cytomegalovirus exposure and HLA in healthy donors (dated by TCRdb to 2017 to 2019). Preparation of the library involved the immunoSEQ multiplex PCR assay. A mixture of 60 forward primers for TCR Vbeta segments and 13 reverse primers for TCR Jbeta segments was used in the multiplex PCR. The clones in this table, taken by TCRdb from immuneACCESS, are in-frame only. Not every clone is retained; where verified, under half of the shortfall comes from an unresolved V gene, and the cause of the rest is unknown. The table for this sample lists around 200,000 clones; around 89% of them were counted only once. The top ten hold approximately 1% of the sample. The sample taken for sequencing was PBMCs. These receptor sequences come from a woman between 18 and 29 years old in good health and CMV-seronegative.

DNA of the CDR3: TGTGCCAGCAGTTTATCGAACGGCGCGGGACTAGCGGGGGGAAATGAGCAGTTCTTC. Its translation: CASSLSNGAGLAGGNEQFF. The rearrangement links TRBV27 to TRBJ2-1; TRBD2 aligns across 15 bases. Germline CDR1 MNHEY, CDR2 SMNVEV (reference sequence). The J segment lost 7 bases and the V segment lost 0 bases, leaving 10 bases of the junction unmatched. The CDR3 sequence is 19 residues long.

This sequence joins TRBV7-2 and TRBJ2-7; the match to TRBD2 covers 11 bases. Trimming took 0 bases from V and 2 from J; bases not matched to a gene: 0. This CDR3 has 15 amino acids. Per the germline V gene, CDR1 is SGHTA and CDR2 is FQGNSA. CDR3 coding DNA: TGTGCCAGCAGCTTAGCGACTAGCGGGACCTACGAGCAGTACTTC. Encoded protein: CASSLATSGTYEQYF.

This rearrangement joins TRBV9 to TRBJ2-7; the D gene is possibly TRBD2 (7 bases). This CDR3 has 14 residues. V lost 4 bases and J 3 bases, leaving 14 bases between the germline ends. Germline CDR1 SGDLS, CDR2 YYNGEE. CDR3 amino acids: CASSPERGHYEQYF. The CDR3 DNA reads as TGTGCCAGCAGCCCAGAGCGGGGACACTACGAGCAGTACTTC.

V gene TRBV19 combines with J gene TRBJ1-2; TRBD1 aligns across 7 bases. Germline loops: CDR1 LNHDA, CDR2 SQIVND (reference sequence). The CDR3 has 14 amino acids. The junction had 6 bases not matched to a gene; V was cut back by 5 bases and J by 3 bases. The CDR3 region is CASSSSDRDYGYTF. The DNA of the CDR3 is TGTGCCAGTAGTTCATCCGACAGGGACTATGGCTACACCTTC. The full variable domain, completed using reference TRBV19 and TRBJ1-2, is DGGITQSPKYLFRKEGQNVTLSCEQNLNHDAMYWYRQDPGQGLRLIYYSQIVNDFQKGDIAEGYSVSREKKESFPLTVTSAQKNPTAFYLCASSSSDRDYGYTFGSGTRLTVV.

This rearrangement joins TRBV5-4 to TRBJ1-1; 9 bases align to TRBD1. The CDR3 is 17 amino acids. Trimming removed 3 bases from V and 4 bases from J; junction bases left unmatched: 13. Germline CDR1 and CDR2: SGHNT and YYREEE (reference sequence). CDR3 DNA: TGTGCCAGCAGCTCCGGGACAGGGAGGTATCGGATCACTGAAGCTTTCTTT. Translation gives CASSSGTGRYRITEAFF.

To note about this clone: Other DNA sequences within the sample encode an identical CDR3. The chain joins TRBV27 to TRBJ2-7, with 9 positions matching TRBD2. V lost 5 bases and J lost 2; bases outside the gene matches: 13. The CDR3 has 17 amino acids. From germline, CDR1 is MNHEY and CDR2 SMNVEV (reference sequence). The CDR3 here is CASSTSPGVAGAYEQYF. The CDR3, as DNA: TGTGCCAGCAGTACCTCCCCGGGGGTAGCGGGGGCCTACGAGCAGTACTTC.

This chain connects TRBV27 to TRBJ2-7; possibly TRBD2 for D (5 bases). The germline V gene has CDR1 MNHEY and CDR2 SMNVEV (reference sequence). The ends were cut back, 0 bases at V and 11 bases at J, with 14 bases in the middle. The CDR3 has 13 amino acids. CDR3 sequence (DNA): TGTGCCAGCAGTTTATCGATTGGAGGTTTGGAGTACTTC. As protein: CASSLSIGGLEYF.

The chain combines TRBV11-3 with TRBJ1-1; 9 bases line up with TRBD1. The CDR3 covers 15 residues. The J segment lost 0 bases and the V segment lost 5 bases, leaving 4 bases of the junction unmatched. In germline, CDR1 is SGHNT, CDR2 YENEEA. DNA of the CDR3: TGTGCCAGCAGCCCCAGGACAGGGGTGAACACTGAAGCTTTCTTT. The encoded protein is CASSPRTGVNTEAFF.